Sample share makes the clone carrying this T cell receptor (beta chain) large. Its antigen is as yet unknown. This CDR3 region has 18 residues. CDR1 and CDR2 (germline): LGHDT, YNNKEL (reference sequence). J was trimmed by 0 bases and V by 1 base; bases with no gene match: 8. Assay: immunoSEQ multiplex PCR; the TCRdb copy retains only in-frame clones and omits some. Of about 84,000 clones in the sample, roughly 88% were seen once. The sample comes from a study of T cell responses to AZD1222 COVID-19 vaccine. Findings and caveats of the study: Spike-specific TCR breadth rose after two AZD1222 doses, and depth rose as well.

The V call is TRBV3-1 (or the pseudogene TRBV3-2), the J call TRBJ2-3, with 9 nucleotides matching TRBD2. The sequence came from an adult who received the AZD1222 COVID-19 vaccine. Source: peripheral blood, taken 28 days after the second AZD1222 dose. The CDR3, as DNA: TGTGCCAGCAGCCAAGTCTTTGCGGGGGGGAGTAGCACAGATACGCAGTATTTT. This codes for CASSQVFAGGSSTDTQYF.